Presented here are 6 T cell receptor beta chains from one specimen sequenced in a study of T-cell reconstitution after alpha-beta-depleted transplantation in children. A TCRbeta library incorporating unique molecular identifiers was prepared. From the PCR reads, TCRdb called clonotypes with MiXCR, one entry per CDR3 protein. The table lists 700,000 to 850,000 distinct CDR3 sequences, around 17% of them singletons. Source: PBMCs, mostly from graft donor cells, taken 360 days after TCRalphabeta/CD19-depleted stem cell transplant. Receptors originate from a male patient younger than 18 who had a stem cell transplant for acute lymphoblastic leukemia, so the T cells may come from the graft donor.

The genes are TRBV25-1 and TRBJ2-1; D is perhaps TRBD2 (6 bases). The V gene's germline CDR1 is MGHDK and CDR2 SYGVNS. The CDR3 consists of 14 residues. Trimming shortened V by 5 bases and J by 8 bases, and 16 bases separated the two germline ends. CDR3 amino acids: CASSRRTWEDEQFF. The CDR3 DNA follows: TGTGCCAGCAGTCGACGGACGTGGGAGGATGAGCAGTTCTTC.

This clonotype was detected only a few times. The chain recombines TRBV11-1 with TRBJ2-3; TRBD2 aligns across 14 bases. Per germline, CDR1 SGHAT and CDR2 FQDESV (reference sequence). CDR3 size: 18 residues. V lost 5 bases, J lost 3 bases, and 10 bases stayed unmatched. The CDR3 here is CASSGGTSGSFGTDTQYF. In DNA, the CDR3 is TGTGCCAGCAGCGGGGGGACTAGCGGGAGTTTTGGGACAGATACGCAGTATTTT.

The chain uses TRBV10-3 and TRBJ2-1; 9 bases are a match to TRBD1. CDR3 length: 16 residues. The germline V gene has CDR1 ENHRY and CDR2 SYGVKD. After removal of 0 bases from V and 5 bases from J, the junction contained 5 bases not matched to a gene. CDR3 loop: CAISESGTGFHNEQFF. CDR3 bases: TGTGCCATCAGTGAGTCTGGGACAGGGTTTCACAATGAGCAGTTCTTC.

This clonotype was seen a few times. The CDR3 DNA follows: TGTGCCAGTAAGGTCTCTGGAAACACCATATATTTT. Translating gives CASKVSGNTIYF. V gene TRBV7-9 combines with J gene TRBJ1-3; D unresolved. The germline V gene has CDR1 SEHNR and CDR2 FQNEAQ (reference sequence). The CDR3 totals 12 residues. V gave up 9 bases and J gave up 0 bases, with 6 bases separating them.

The chain joins TRBV19 to TRBJ1-5; D is uncertain. This CDR3 contains 14 residues. The ends were cut back, 9 bases at V and 0 bases at J, with 12 bases in the middle. CDR1 and CDR2 from the germline V gene are LNHDA and SQIVND (reference sequence). The CDR3, as DNA: TGTGCCAGCCAGACAAGAGATAGCAATCAGCCCCAGCATTTT. Protein sequence: CASQTRDSNQPQHF. Variable domain in full (rest from reference TRBV19 and TRBJ1-5): DGGITQSPKYLFRKEGQNVTLSCEQNLNHDAMYWYRQDPGQGLRLIYYSQIVNDFQKGDIAEGYSVSREKKESFPLTVTSAQKNPTAFYLCASQTRDSNQPQHFGDGTRLSIL.

About this clonotype itself: An end of the junction does not agree with germline; a read error may underlie this. The V and J genes are TRBV20-1 and TRBJ1-3; TRBD1 matches 10 bases. This CDR3 is built from 16 residues. Germline assignment: CDR1 DFQATT and CDR2 SNEGSKA (reference sequence). CDR3 residues: CCAPQPGQGSGNTIYF. CDR3 DNA sequence: TGCTGTGCTCCTCAACCGGGACAGGGGTCTGGAAACACCATATATTTT.